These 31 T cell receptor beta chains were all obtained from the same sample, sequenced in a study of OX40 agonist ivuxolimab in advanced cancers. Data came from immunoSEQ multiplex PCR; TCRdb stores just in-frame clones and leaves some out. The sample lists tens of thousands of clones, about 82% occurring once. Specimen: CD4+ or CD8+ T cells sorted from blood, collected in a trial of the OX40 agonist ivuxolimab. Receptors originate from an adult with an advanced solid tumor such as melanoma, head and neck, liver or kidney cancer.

CDR3 amino acids: CASSLRGSYNEQFF. The CDR3 nucleotides read TGTGCCAGCAGCTTACGGGGTTCCTACAATGAGCAGTTCTTC. J is TRBJ2-1 and V is TRBV7-9; D possibly corresponds to TRBD2 (5 bases). Looked up from germline, CDR1 is SEHNR and CDR2 is FQNEAQ (reference sequence). CDR3 size: 14 residues. V lost 2 bases, J lost 1 base, and 6 bases lay in between.

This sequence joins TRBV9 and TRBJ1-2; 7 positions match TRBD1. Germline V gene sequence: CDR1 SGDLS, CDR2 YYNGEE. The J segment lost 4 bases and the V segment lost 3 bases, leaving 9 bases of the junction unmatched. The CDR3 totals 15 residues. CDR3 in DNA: TGTGCCAGCAGCGGCTCGACAGGGCTAAGCTATGGCTACACCTTC. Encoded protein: CASSGSTGLSYGYTF.

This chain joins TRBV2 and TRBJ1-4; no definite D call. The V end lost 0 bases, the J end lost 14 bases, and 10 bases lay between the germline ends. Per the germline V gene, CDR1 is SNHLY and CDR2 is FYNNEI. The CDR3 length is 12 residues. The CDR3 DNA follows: TGTGCCAGCAGTGAAGCCGCCGTCGGTCTGTTTTTT. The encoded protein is CASSEAAVGLFF.

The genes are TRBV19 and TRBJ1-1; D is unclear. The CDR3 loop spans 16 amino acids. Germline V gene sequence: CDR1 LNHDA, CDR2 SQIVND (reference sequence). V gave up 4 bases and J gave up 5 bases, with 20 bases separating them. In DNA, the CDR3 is TGTGCCAGTAGTACGAGTGATTACGTACTGGGGACTGAAGCTTTCTTT. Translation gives CASSTSDYVLGTEAFF.

For the CDR3, the DNA is TGTGCCACCGGGGGTTTTCGGCAGCCCCAGCATTTT. This gives the protein CATGGFRQPQHF. The J gene is TRBJ1-5, the V gene TRBV15; D possibly corresponds to TRBD1 (5 bases). Deletions cut 8 bases from V and 7 bases from J, with 12 bases between. Germline V gives CDR1 LNHNV, CDR2 YYDKDF (reference sequence). This CDR3 has 12 amino acids.

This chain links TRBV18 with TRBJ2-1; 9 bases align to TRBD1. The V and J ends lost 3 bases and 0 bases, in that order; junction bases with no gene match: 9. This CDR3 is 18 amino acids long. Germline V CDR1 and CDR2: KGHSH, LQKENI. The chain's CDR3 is CASSPEDRGLLSYNEQFF. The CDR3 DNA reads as TGTGCCAGCTCACCGGAGGACAGGGGCCTTCTCTCCTACAATGAGCAGTTCTTC.

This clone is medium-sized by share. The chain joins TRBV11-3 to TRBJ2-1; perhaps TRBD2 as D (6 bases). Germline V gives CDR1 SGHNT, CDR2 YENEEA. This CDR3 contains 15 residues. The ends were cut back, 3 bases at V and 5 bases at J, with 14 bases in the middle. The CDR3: CASSLTGSGHNEQFF. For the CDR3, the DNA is TGTGCCAGCAGCTTGACCGGGAGTGGCCACAATGAGCAGTTCTTC.

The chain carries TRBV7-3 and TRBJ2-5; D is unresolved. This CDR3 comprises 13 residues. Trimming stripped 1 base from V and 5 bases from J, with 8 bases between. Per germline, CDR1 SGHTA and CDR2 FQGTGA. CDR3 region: CASSLSLGETQYF. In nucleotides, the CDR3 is TGTGCCAGCAGCTTAAGCCTCGGGGAGACCCAGTACTTC.

CDR3 sequence reads: CASSSDSKNIQYF. The DNA for the CDR3 is TGTGCCAGCAGCTCCGACAGTAAAAACATTCAGTACTTC. The chain recombines TRBV9 with TRBJ2-4; D might be TRBD1 (5 bases). The V and J ends lost 4 bases and 4 bases respectively, with 9 bases between them. This CDR3 is built from 13 residues. Germline V gives CDR1 SGDLS, CDR2 YYNGEE.

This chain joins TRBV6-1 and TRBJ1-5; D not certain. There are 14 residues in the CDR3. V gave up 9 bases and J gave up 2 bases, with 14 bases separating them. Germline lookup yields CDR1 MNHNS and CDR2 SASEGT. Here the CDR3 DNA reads TGTGCCAGTGACCTCGTTGGGCGCAATCAGCCCCAGCATTTT. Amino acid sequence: CASDLVGRNQPQHF.

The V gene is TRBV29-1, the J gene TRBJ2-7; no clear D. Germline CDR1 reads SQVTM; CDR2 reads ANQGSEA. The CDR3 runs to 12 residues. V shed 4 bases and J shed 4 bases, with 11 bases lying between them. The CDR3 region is CSVGVTKYEQYF. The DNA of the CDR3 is TGCAGCGTTGGCGTCACCAAATACGAGCAGTACTTC.

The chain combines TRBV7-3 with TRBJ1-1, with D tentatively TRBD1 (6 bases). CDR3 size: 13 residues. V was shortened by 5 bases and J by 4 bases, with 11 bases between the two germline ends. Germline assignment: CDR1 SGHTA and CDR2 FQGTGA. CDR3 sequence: CASSTTGTTEAFF. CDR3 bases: TGTGCCAGCAGCACGACAGGTACCACTGAAGCTTTCTTT.

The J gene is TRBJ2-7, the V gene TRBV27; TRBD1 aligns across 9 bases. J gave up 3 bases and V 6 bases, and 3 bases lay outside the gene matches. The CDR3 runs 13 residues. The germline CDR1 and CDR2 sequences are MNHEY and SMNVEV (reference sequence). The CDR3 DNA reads TGTGCCAGCAGACAGGGGGCGTTCTACGAGCAGTACTTC. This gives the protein CASRQGAFYEQYF.

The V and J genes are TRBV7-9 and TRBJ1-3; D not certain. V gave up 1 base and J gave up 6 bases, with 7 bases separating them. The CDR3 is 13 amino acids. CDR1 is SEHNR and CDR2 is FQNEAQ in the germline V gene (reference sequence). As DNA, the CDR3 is TGTGCCAGCAGCTTAGAGGGTTCAAACACCATATATTTT. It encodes CASSLEGSNTIYF.

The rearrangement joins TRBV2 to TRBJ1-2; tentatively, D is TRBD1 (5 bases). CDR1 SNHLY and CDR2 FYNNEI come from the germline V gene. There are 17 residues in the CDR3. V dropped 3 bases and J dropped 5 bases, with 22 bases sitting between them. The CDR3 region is CASSDHSGRASLYGYTF. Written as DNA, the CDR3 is TGTGCCAGCAGTGACCACAGTGGCAGGGCCTCCTTATATGGCTACACCTTC.

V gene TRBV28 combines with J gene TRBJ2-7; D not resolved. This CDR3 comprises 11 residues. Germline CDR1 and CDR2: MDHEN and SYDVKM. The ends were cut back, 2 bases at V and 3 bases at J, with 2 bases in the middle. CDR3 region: CASSLLYEQYF. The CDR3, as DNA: TGTGCCAGCAGTTTACTCTACGAGCAGTACTTC.

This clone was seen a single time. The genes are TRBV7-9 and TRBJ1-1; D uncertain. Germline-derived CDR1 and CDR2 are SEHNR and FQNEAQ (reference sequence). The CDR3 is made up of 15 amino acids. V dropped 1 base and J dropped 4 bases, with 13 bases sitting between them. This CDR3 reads CASSLVLETVTEAFF. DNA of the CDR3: TGTGCCAGCAGCTTAGTCTTGGAGACCGTCACTGAAGCTTTCTTT.

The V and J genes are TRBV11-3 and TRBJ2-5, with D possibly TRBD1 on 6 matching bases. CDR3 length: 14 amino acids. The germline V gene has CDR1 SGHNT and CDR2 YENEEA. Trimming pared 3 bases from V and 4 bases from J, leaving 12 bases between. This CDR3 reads CASSLIQGGETQYF. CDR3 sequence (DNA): TGTGCCAGCAGCTTGATACAGGGTGGAGAGACCCAGTACTTC.

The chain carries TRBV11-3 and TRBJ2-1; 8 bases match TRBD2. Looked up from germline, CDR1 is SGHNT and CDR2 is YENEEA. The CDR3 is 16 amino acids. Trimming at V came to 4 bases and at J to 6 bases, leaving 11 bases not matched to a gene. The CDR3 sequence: CASSYLRKRGFNEQFF. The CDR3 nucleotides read TGTGCCAGCAGCTACCTGAGAAAGCGGGGGTTCAATGAGCAGTTCTTC.

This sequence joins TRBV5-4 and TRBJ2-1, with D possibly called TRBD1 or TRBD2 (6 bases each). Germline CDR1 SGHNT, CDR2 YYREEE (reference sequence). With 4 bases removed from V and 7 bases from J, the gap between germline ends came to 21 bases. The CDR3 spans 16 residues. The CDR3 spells CASSRLGGLLRNEQFF. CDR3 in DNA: TGTGCCAGCAGCAGACTCGGGGGCCTTCTTAGGAATGAGCAGTTCTTC.

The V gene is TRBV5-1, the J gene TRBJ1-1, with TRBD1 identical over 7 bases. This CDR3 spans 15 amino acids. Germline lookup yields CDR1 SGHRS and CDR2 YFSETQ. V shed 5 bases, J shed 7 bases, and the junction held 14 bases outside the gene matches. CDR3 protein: CASSPESGTANEAFF. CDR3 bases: TGCGCCAGCAGTCCTGAATCCGGGACAGCTAATGAAGCTTTCTTT.

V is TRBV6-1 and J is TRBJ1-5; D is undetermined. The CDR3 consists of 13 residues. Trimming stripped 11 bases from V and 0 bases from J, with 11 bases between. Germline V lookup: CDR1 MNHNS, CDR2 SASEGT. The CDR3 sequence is CAVSHSSNQPQHF. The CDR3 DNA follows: TGTGCCGTTTCCCATTCTAGCAATCAGCCCCAGCATTTT.

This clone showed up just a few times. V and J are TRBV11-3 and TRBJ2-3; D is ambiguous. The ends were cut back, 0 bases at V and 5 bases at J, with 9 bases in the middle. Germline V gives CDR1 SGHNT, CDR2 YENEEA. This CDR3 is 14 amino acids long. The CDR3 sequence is CASSLDPGVDTQYF. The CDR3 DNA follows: TGTGCCAGCAGCTTAGATCCGGGCGTAGATACGCAGTATTTT.

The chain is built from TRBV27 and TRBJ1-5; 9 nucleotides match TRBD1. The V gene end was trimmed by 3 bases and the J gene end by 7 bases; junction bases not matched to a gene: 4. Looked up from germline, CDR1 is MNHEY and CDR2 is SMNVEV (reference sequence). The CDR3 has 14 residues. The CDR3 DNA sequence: TGTGCCAGCAGTTTGCGGGACAGGGTACAGCCCCAGCATTTT. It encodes CASSLRDRVQPQHF.

The CDR3 region has the DNA TGCAGCGTTGAAGATAGGGAGCGCGGTACAGATACGCAGTATTTT. This gives the protein CSVEDRERGTDTQYF. The chain recombines TRBV29-1 with TRBJ2-3, with D possibly matching TRBD2 (5 bases). Trimming removed 0 bases from V and 3 bases from J, with 13 bases in between. Germline V lookup: CDR1 SQVTM, CDR2 ANQGSEA. The CDR3 has 15 amino acids.

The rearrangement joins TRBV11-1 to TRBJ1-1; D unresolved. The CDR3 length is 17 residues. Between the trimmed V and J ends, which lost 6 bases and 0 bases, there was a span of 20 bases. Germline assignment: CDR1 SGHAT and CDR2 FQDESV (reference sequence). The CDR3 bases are TGTGCCAGCAGTCTACGGAGACTCCAGGTCATGAACACTGAAGCTTTCTTT. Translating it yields CASSLRRLQVMNTEAFF. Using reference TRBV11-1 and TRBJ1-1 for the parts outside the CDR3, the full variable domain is EAEVAQSPRYKITEKSQAVAFWCDPISGHATLYWYRQILGQGPELLVQFQDESVVDDSQLPKDRFSAERLKGVDSTLKIQPAELGDSAMYLCASSLRRLQVMNTEAFFGQGTRLTVV.

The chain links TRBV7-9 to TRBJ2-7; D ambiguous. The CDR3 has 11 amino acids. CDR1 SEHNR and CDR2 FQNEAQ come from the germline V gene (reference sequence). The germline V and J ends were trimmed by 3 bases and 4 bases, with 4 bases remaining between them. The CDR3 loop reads CASSFQYEQYF. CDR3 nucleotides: TGTGCCAGCAGCTTCCAATACGAGCAGTACTTC. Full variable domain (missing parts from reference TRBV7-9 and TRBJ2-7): DTGVSQNPRHKITKRGQNVTFRCDPISEHNRLYWYRQTLGQGPEFLTYFQNEAQLEKSRLLSDRFSAERPKGSFSTLEIQRTEQGDSAMYLCASSFQYEQYFGPGTRLTVT.

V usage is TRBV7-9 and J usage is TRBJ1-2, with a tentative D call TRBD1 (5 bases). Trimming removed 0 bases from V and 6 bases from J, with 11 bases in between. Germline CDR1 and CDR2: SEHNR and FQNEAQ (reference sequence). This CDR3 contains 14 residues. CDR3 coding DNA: TGTGCCAGCAGCTTAGCGGGGGGGGAAGATGGCTACACCTTC. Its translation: CASSLAGGEDGYTF.

This chain's CDR3 is CASSLRGQSTGELFF. The CDR3 nucleotides are TGTGCCAGCAGCCTAAGGGGACAAAGCACCGGGGAGCTGTTTTTT. V usage is TRBV27 and J usage is TRBJ2-2; possible D gene TRBD1, 6 bases. Looked up from germline, CDR1 is MNHEY and CDR2 is SMNVEV (reference sequence). CDR3 size: 15 residues. The ends were cut back, 6 bases at V and 4 bases at J, with 15 bases in the middle.

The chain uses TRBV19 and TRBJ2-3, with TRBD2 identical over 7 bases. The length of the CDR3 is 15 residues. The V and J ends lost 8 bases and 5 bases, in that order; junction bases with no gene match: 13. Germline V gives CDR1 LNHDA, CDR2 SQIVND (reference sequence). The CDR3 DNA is TGTGCCAGTTGCAAGGCGGGAGTAGAAGGAGATACGCAGTATTTT. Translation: CASCKAGVEGDTQYF.

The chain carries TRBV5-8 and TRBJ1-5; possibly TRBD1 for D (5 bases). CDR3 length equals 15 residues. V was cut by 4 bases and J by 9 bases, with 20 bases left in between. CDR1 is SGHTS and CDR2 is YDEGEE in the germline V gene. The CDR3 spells CASSSWDGGLGPQHF. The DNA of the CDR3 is TGTGCCAGCAGCAGCTGGGACGGTGGACTGGGGCCCCAGCATTTT.